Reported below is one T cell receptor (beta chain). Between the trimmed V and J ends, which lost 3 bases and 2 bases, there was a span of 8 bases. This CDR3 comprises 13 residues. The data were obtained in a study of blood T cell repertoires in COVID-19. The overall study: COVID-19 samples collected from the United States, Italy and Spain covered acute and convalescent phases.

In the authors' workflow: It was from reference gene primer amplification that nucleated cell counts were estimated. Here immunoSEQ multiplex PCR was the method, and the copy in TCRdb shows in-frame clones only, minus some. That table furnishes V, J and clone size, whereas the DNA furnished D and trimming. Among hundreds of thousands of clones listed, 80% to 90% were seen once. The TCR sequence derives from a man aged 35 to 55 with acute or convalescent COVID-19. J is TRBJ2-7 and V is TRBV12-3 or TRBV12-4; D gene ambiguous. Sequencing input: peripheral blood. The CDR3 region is CASSFMPAYEQYF. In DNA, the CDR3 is TGTGCCAGCAGTTTTATGCCGGCCTACGAGCAGTACTTC.